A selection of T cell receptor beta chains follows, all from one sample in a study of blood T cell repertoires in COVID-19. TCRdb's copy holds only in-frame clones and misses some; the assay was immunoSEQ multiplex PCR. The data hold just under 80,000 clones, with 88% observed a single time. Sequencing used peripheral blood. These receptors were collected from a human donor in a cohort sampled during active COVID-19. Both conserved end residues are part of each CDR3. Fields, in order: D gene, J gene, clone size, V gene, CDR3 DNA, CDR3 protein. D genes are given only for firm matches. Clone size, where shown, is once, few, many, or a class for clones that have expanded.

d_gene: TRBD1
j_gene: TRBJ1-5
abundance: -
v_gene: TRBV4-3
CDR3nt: TGCGCCAGCAGCCAAGATAGGACAGGGGATGGGGTTGATCAGCCCCAGCATTTT
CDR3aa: CASSQDRTGDGVDQPQHF

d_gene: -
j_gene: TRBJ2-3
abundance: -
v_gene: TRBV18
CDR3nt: TGTGCCAGCTCACCCGGACAGAGCACAGATACGCAGTATTTT
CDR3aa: CASSPGQSTDTQYF

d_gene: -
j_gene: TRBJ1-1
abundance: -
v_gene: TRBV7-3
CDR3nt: TGTGCCAGCAGCGCCCTCGTTGGGGAGGGCACTGAAGCTTTCTTT
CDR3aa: CASSALVGEGTEAFF

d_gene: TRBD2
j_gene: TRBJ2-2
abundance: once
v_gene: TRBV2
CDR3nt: TGTGCCAGTACCTCCCTAGCGGGAGGGGGGGAGCTGTTTTTT
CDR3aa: CASTSLAGGGELFF

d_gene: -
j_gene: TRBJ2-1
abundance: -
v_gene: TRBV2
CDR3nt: TGTGCCAGCACTCCCCTTCTCCTTGGACACGGTGAGCAGTTCTTC
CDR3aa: CASTPLLLGHGEQFF

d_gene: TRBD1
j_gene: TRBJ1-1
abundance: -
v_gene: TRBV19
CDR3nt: TGTGCCGGACGACGGGACAGGGACACTGAAGCTTTCTTT
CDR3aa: CAGRRDRDTEAFF

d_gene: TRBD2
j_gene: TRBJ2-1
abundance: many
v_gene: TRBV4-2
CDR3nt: TGTGCCAGCAGCCAAGAGATTCCTAGCGGGGGGGCTCATGAGCAGTTCTTC
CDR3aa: CASSQEIPSGGAHEQFF

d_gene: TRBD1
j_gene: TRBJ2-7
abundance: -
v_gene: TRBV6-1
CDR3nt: TGTGCCAGCAGTGAAAGCGGCAGGGGGTACGAGCAGTACTTC
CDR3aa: CASSESGRGYEQYF

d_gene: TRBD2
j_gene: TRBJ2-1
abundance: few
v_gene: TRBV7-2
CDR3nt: TGTGCCAGCAGCTTAGAAGTTTCCGCTCCGGGAGGACGCAGGAGTGAGCAGTTCTTC
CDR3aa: CASSLEVSAPGGRRSEQFF

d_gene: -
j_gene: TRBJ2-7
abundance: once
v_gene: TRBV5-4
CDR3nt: TGTGCCAGCAGCTTGGAGTCGAGAGGGAACTACGAGCAGTACTTC
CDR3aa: CASSLESRGNYEQYF

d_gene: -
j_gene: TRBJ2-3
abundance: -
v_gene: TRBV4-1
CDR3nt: TGCGCCAGCAGCCAAGATCAGGGTAGTCCCTCGTTCGTTACAGATACGCAGTATTTT
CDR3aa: CASSQDQGSPSFVTDTQYF

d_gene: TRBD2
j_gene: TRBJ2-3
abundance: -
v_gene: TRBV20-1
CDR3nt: TGCAGTGCTAGTAGGCGGGGGAGCACAGATACGCAGTATTTT
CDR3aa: CSASRRGSTDTQYF

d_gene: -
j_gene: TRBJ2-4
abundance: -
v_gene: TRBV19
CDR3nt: TGTGCCAGTAGTACGGACACCAGAAACATTCAGTACTTC
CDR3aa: CASSTDTRNIQYF

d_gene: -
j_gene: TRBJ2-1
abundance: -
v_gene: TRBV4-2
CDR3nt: TGTGCCAGCAGCCAAGAGCTAGTGGCCAGTCGTGAGCAGTTCTTC
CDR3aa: CASSQELVASREQFF

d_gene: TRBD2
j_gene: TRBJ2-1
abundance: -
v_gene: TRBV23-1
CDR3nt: TGCGCCAGCCAAGTCCGGGCGGGAGGCTACAATGAGCAGTTCTTC
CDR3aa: CASQVRAGGYNEQFF

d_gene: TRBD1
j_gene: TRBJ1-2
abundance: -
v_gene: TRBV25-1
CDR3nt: TGTGCCAGCAGTGAGCCAGGACAGGGAAGGGGAGGCTACACCTTC
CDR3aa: CASSEPGQGRGGYTF

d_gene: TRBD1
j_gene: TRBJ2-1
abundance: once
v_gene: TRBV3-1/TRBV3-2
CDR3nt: TGTGCCAGCAGCCAAGTACCGGGACAGGGCTTGAATGAGCAGTTCTTC
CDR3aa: CASSQVPGQGLNEQFF

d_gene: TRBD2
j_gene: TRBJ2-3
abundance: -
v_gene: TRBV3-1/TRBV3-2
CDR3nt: TGTGCCAGCAGCCGACGGGAGGGCACAGATACGCAGTATTTT
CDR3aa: CASSRREGTDTQYF

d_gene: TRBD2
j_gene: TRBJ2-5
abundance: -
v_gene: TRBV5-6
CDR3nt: TGTGCCAGCAGCTTTCTTAGCGGGGGGGCTGAGACCCAGTACTTC
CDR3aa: CASSFLSGGAETQYF

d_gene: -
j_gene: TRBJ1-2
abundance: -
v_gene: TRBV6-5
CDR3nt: TGTGCCAGCAGTCCCGGACAGAACGGCTACACCTTC
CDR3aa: CASSPGQNGYTF

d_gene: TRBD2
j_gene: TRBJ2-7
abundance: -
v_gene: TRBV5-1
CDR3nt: TGCGCACCGCCGGTCCGGCTAGCGGGAGTCGAGCAGTACTTC
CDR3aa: CAPPVRLAGVEQYF

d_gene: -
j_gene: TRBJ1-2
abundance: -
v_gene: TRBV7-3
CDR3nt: TGTGCCAGCAGCTTAACGTCCAGGGAAGGCTACACCTTC
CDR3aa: CASSLTSREGYTF

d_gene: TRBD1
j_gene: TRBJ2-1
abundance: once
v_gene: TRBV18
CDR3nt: TGTGCCAGCTCTCCGGGACAGGGAAACTACAATGAGCAGTTCTTC
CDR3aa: CASSPGQGNYNEQFF

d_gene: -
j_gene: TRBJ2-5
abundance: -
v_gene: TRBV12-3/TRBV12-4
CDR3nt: TGTGCCAGCAGTCAACTAGCTTGGGAGACCCAGTACTTC
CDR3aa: CASSQLAWETQYF

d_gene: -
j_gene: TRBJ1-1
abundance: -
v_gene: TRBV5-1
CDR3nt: TGCGCCAGCAGCTTGGGATCAGCTGAAGCTTTCTTT
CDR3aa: CASSLGSAEAFF

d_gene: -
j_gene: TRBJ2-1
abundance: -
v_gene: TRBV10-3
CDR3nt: TGTGCCATCAGTGCAAACCTCGGGGGTGAGCAGTTCTTC
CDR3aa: CAISANLGGEQFF

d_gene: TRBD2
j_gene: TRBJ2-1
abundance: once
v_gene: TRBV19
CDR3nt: TGTGCCAGTGGGACTAGCGGGCCTCAAAATGAGCAGTTCTTC
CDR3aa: CASGTSGPQNEQFF

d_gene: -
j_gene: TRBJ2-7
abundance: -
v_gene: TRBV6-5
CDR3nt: TGTGCCAGCAGTTATTCGTCCTACCGACTAGAGCAGTACTTC
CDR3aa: CASSYSSYRLEQYF

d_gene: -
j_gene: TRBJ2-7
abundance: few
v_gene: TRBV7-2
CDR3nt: TGTGCCAGCAGCTTAGGGGCGCACTCCTACGAGCAGTACTTC
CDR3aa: CASSLGAHSYEQYF

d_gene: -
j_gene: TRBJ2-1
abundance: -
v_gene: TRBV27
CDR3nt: TGTGCCAGCAGTCAGAGACAGCCAAACGTCAATGAGCAGTTCTTC
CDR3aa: CASSQRQPNVNEQFF

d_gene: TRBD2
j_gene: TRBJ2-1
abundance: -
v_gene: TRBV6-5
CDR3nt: TGTGCCAGCAGCCGGACTAGCGGTTTCAATGAGCAGTTCTTC
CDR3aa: CASSRTSGFNEQFF

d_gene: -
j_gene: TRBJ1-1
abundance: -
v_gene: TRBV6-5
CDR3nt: TGTGCCGGGCCACCCGGACCAGGGAGGTTAACTGAAGCTTTCTTT
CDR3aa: CAGPPGPGRLTEAFF

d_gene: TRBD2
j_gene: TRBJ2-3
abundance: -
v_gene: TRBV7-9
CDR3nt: TGTGCCAGCAGCGTGGGACTAGCGGGAGGGGCAGATACGCAGTATTTT
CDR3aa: CASSVGLAGGADTQYF

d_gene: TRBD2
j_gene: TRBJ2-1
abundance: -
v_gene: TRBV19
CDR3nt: TGTGCCAGTAGTACAAAGCGGGAGGATGAGCAGTTCTTC
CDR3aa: CASSTKREDEQFF

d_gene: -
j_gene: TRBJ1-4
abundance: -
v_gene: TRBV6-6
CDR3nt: TGTGCCAGCAGTTCCGCAGGGGTCAGTGAAAAACTGTTTTTT
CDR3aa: CASSSAGVSEKLFF

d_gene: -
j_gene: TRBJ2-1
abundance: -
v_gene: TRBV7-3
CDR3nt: TGTGCCAGCACCCGTGCTACCCGACTACCCCAGTTCTTC
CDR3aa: CASTRATRLPQFF

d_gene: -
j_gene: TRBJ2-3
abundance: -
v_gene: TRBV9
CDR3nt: TGTGCCAGCAGCGTAGGGCAGGGGACAGATACGCAGTATTTT
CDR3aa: CASSVGQGTDTQYF

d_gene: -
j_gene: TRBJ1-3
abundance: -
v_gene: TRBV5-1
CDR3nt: TGCGCCAGCAGCTTCGGGGGTCCTTACTCTGGAAACACCATATATTTT
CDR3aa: CASSFGGPYSGNTIYF

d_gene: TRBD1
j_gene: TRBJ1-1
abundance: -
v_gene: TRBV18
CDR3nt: TGTGCCAGCTCAGACAGGGGGAGCCTTGAAGCTTTCTTT
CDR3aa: CASSDRGSLEAFF

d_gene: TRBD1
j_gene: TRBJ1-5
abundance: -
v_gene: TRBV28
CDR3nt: TGTGCCAGCAGCCGTGACAGGGTAGAGCAGCCCCAGCATTTT
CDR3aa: CASSRDRVEQPQHF

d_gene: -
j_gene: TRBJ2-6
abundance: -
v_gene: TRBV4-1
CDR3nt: TGCGCCAGCAGCCAAGAGGGCAAGAGTCCCGGGGCCAACGTCCTGACTTTC
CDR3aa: CASSQEGKSPGANVLTF

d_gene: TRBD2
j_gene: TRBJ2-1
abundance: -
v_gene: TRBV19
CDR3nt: TGTGCCAGTAGTATTTCGCTAGCGGGTTCTGGGGCCTACAATGAGCAGTTCTTC
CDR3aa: CASSISLAGSGAYNEQFF

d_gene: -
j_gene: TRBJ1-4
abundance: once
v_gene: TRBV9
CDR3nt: TGTGCCAGCAGCGCAGGGAAAGTCAATGAAAAACTGTTTTTT
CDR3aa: CASSAGKVNEKLFF

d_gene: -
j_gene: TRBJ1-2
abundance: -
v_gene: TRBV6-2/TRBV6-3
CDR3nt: TGTGCCAGCAGTTGGGGCCTAAGCTACACCTTC
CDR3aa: CASSWGLSYTF

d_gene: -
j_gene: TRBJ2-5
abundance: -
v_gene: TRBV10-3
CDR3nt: TGTGCCATCAGTGAGTCTAGAAACCAAGAGACCCAGTACTTC
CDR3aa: CAISESRNQETQYF

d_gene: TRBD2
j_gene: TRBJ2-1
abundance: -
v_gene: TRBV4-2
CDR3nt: TGTGCCAGCAGCCAAGCTAGCGGGCAAACGGGTGAGCAGTTCTTC
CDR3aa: CASSQASGQTGEQFF

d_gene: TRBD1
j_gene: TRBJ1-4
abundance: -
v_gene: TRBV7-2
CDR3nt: TGTGCCAGCAGCAGAACAGGGGGCTGGACTAATGAAAAACTGTTTTTT
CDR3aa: CASSRTGGWTNEKLFF

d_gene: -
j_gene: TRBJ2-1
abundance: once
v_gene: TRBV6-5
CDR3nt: TGTGCCAGCAGTAGAAGGGGGTTCTCCTACAATGAGCAGTTCTTC
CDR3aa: CASSRRGFSYNEQFF

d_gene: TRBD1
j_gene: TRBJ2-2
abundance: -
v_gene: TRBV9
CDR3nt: TGTGCCAGCAGCGACGGGACAGGGAACACCGGGGAGCTGTTTTTT
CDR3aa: CASSDGTGNTGELFF

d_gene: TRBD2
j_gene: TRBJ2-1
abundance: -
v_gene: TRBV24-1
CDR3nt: TGTGCCACCAGTGACCTGACTAGCGGGTCCGATGAGCAGTTCTTC
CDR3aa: CATSDLTSGSDEQFF